The 9 T cell receptor beta chains below come from one sample, sequenced in a study of T cells after yellow fever vaccination. TCRdb called the 5' RACE reads again in MiXCR, with one record for every CDR3 protein. The table records 100,000 to 150,000 distinct CDR3 sequences, approximately 8.4% of them present only once. The material was CD8+ T cells sorted from PBMCs, obtained on the day of the yellow fever booster vaccination. Receptor source: a man between 18 and 29 years old who received the YFV17D yellow fever vaccine.

This clonotype was recorded a few times. The J gene is TRBJ1-4, the V gene TRBV7-8; TRBD1 aligns across 8 bases. After removal of 3 bases from V and 2 bases from J, the junction contained 8 bases not matched to a gene. Germline lookup yields CDR1 SGHVS and CDR2 FQNEAQ. The CDR3 runs to 17 residues. The CDR3, as DNA: TGTGCCAGCAGCTTCCGGACAGGGTTCGTCACTAATGAAAAACTGTTTTTT. Its protein product is CASSFRTGFVTNEKLFF.

This clonotype was counted only a few times. This rearrangement joins TRBV10-3 to TRBJ2-1, with 11 bases aligning to TRBD2. Germline V gene sequence: CDR1 ENHRY, CDR2 SYGVKD. There are 14 residues in the CDR3. Trimming removed 7 bases from V and 8 bases from J; junction bases left unmatched: 7. CDR3 sequence: CAITSSGGVYEQFF. The CDR3 DNA reads as TGTGCCATCACCAGTAGCGGGGGGGTATATGAGCAGTTCTTC.

This clonotype has a handful of counts. The chain joins TRBV29-1 to TRBJ2-5; either TRBD1 or TRBD2 may fit D (5 bases each). CDR1 and CDR2 (germline): SQVTM, ANQGSEA. The CDR3 extends over 12 amino acids. Trimming took off 7 bases at V and 1 base at J, with 10 bases between the two ends. CDR3 DNA sequence: TGCAGCGCTGAGGGGTTCCAAGAGACCCAGTACTTC. It yields the protein CSAEGFQETQYF.

This clonotype occurred a few times. V usage is TRBV25-1 and J usage is TRBJ1-1; possibly TRBD1 for D (6 bases). In germline, CDR1 is MGHDK, CDR2 SYGVNS. The CDR3 sequence is 12 residues long. V lost 7 bases and J 3 bases, leaving 9 bases between the germline ends. CDR3 sequence reads: CASNGGHTEAFF. The CDR3 DNA reads TGTGCCAGCAACGGGGGCCACACTGAAGCTTTCTTT.

The chain employs TRBV7-6 and TRBJ1-5; D gene ambiguous. The germline CDR1 and CDR2 sequences are SGHVS and FNYEAQ. V was clipped by 3 bases and J by 7 bases, with 7 bases between them. The CDR3 spans 12 residues. CDR3 protein: CASSFPGQPQHF. CDR3 nucleotides: TGTGCCAGCAGCTTCCCGGGCCAGCCCCAGCATTTT.

This clonotype was observed a handful of times. The chain's CDR3 is CSAARAGDGDTQYF. CDR3 in DNA: TGCAGTGCAGCCCGAGCGGGGGACGGAGATACGCAGTATTTT. V is TRBV20-1 and J is TRBJ2-3; 8 bases map to TRBD2. The CDR3 consists of 14 residues. The junction had 10 bases not matched to a gene; V was cut back by 6 bases and J by 5 bases. Germline V gene data show CDR1 as DFQATT and CDR2 as SNEGSKA (reference sequence).

The sample holds a few counts of this clonotype. This chain links TRBV7-9 with TRBJ2-5; a weak D match, TRBD1 (7 bases). The CDR3 is 16 amino acids. Germline values: CDR1 SEHNR, CDR2 FQNEAQ (reference sequence). Deletions cut 2 bases from V and 4 bases from J, with 17 bases between. The CDR3 loop reads CASSLRWRGPVETQYF. CDR3 coding DNA: TGTGCCAGCAGCTTAAGATGGAGGGGGCCTGTAGAGACCCAGTACTTC.

The gene calls are TRBV6-1 and TRBJ2-1, with TRBD1 identical over 8 bases. Germline CDR1 is MNHNS and CDR2 is SASEGT. V shed 1 base, J shed 2 bases, and the junction held 4 bases outside the gene matches. The CDR3 contains 16 residues. The CDR3 sequence is CASSEEDREPYNEQFF. For the CDR3, the DNA is TGTGCCAGCAGTGAAGAGGACAGGGAGCCCTACAATGAGCAGTTCTTC.

There are a few counts of this clonotype. The rearrangement uses TRBV12-3 or TRBV12-4 and TRBJ2-1; 8 positions match TRBD1. The junction had 8 bases not matched to a gene; V was cut back by 5 bases and J by 5 bases. The CDR3 length is 15 residues. DNA for the CDR3: TGTGCCAGCAGTACCGGACAGGGTGAGCACAATGAGCAGTTCTTC. Translated: CASSTGQGEHNEQFF.